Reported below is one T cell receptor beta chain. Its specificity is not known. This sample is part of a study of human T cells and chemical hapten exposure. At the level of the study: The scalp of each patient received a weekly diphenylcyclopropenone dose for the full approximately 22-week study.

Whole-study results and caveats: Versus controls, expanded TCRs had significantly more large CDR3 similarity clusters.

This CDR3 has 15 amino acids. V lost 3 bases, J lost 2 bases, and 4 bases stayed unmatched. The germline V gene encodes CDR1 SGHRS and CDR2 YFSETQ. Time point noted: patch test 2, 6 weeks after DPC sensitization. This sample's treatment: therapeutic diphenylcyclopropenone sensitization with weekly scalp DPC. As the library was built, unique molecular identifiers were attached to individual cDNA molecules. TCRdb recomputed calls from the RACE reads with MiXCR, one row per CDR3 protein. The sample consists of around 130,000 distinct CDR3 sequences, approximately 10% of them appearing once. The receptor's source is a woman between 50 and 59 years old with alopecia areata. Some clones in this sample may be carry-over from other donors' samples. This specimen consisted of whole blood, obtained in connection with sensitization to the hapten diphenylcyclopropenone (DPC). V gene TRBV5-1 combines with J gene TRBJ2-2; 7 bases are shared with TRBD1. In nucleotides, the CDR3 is TGCGCCAGCAGCTCCCACAGGGGCAACACCGGGGAGCTGTTTTTT. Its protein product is CASSSHRGNTGELFF.